The sequence of this T cell receptor beta chain was determined in a study of identical twins. General study results and limits: In beta out-of-frame sequences, the excess sharing between twins was weaker.

Template switching added a universal primer binding site, and final cDNA carried unique molecular identifiers. TCRdb itself ran the 5' RACE reads through MiXCR, one entry per CDR3 protein. The table has over 550,000 distinct CDR3 sequences, around 7.5% seen once. A remark on this clonotype: Its antigen is still unknown.

This sample was also put to use in a study of yellow fever vaccine responses in identical twins.

This clonotype was sampled from a woman between 18 and 30 years old in good health. Sequencing input: PBMCs.

The CDR3 bases are TGTGCCAGCAGGTACAGGGCACGGGACGAGCAGTACTTC. Amino acid sequence: CASRYRARDEQYF. V is TRBV6-6 and J is TRBJ2-7; D is perhaps TRBD1 (6 bases). The germline V gene has CDR1 MNHNY and CDR2 SVGAGI (reference sequence). This CDR3 spans 13 amino acids. V lost 6 bases and J 5 bases, leaving 14 bases between the germline ends.